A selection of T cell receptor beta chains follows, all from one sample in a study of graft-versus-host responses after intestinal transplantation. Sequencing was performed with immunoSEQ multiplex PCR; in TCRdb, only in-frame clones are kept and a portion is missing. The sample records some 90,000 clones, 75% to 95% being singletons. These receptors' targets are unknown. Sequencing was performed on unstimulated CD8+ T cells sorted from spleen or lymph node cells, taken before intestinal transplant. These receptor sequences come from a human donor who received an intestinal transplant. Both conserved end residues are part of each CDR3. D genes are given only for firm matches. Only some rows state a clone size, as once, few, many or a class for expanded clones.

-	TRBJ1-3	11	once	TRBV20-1	CSARDGDTIYF	TGCAGTGCTAGAGACGGAGACACCATATATTTT
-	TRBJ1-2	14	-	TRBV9	CASRKRADPYGYTF	TGTGCCAGCAGGAAGAGGGCAGATCCTTATGGCTACACCTTC
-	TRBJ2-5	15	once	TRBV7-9	CASSLGLGVQETQYF	TGTGCCAGCAGCTTAGGGCTAGGGGTTCAAGAGACCCAGTACTTC
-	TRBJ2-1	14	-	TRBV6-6	CASSTLRLHTEQFF	TGTGCCAGCAGTACGTTGCGGCTCCACACTGAGCAGTTCTTC
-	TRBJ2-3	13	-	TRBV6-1	CASSEIRTDTQYF	TGTGCCAGCAGTGAAATCAGGACAGATACGCAGTATTTT
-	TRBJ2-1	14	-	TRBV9	CASTEVSSYNEQFF	TGTGCCAGCACCGAAGTGAGCTCCTACAATGAGCAGTTCTTC
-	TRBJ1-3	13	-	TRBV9	CASSEPGGNTIYF	TGTGCCAGCAGCGAGCCCGGGGGAAACACCATATATTTT
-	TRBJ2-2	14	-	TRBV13	CASSSLAFDGELFF	TGTGCCAGCAGCTCTTTAGCATTCGACGGGGAGCTGTTTTTT
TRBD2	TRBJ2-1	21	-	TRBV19	CASSIGHSSGRAWGTYNEQFF	TGTGCCAGTAGTATAGGGCACTCGAGCGGGAGGGCCTGGGGCACCTACAATGAGCAGTTCTTC
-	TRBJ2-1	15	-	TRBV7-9	CASSLPPGPDNEQFF	TGTGCCAGCAGCTTACCTCCGGGACCCGACAATGAGCAGTTCTTC
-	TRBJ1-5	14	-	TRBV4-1	CASSPSYSNQPQHF	TGCGCCAGCAGCCCATCATATAGCAATCAGCCCCAGCATTTT
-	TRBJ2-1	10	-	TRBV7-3	CASRYNEQFF	TGTGCCAGCCGGTACAATGAGCAGTTCTTC
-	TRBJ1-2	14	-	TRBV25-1	CASSEYEGNYGYTF	TGTGCCAGCAGTGAGTATGAGGGGAACTATGGCTACACCTTC
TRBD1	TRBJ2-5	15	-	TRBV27	CASSPPDRRQETQYF	TGTGCCAGCAGTCCCCCGGACAGGAGACAAGAGACCCAGTACTTC
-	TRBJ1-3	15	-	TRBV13	CASSFGRPSGNTIYF	TGTGCCAGCAGCTTCGGACGTCCCTCTGGAAACACCATATATTTT
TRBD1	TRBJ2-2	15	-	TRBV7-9	CASSPGTANTGELFF	TGTGCCAGCAGCCCCGGGACAGCGAACACCGGGGAGCTGTTTTTT
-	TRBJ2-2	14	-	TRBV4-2	CASSLLPNTGELFF	TGTGCCAGCAGCCTCCTCCCGAACACCGGGGAGCTGTTTTTT
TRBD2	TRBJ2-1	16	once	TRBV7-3	CASSSPRGGAANEQFF	TGTGCCAGCAGCTCCCCCCGGGGGGGGGCCGCCAATGAGCAGTTCTTC
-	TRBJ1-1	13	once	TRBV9	CASSVGTFGGAFF	TGTGCCAGCAGCGTAGGGACCTTTGGAGGAGCTTTCTTT
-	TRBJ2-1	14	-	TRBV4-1	CASSQAGFANEQFF	TGCGCCAGCAGCCAAGCCGGCTTCGCGAATGAGCAGTTCTTC
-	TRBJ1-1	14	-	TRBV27	CASSLFGPNTEAFF	TGTGCCAGCAGTTTATTCGGTCCGAACACTGAAGCTTTCTTT
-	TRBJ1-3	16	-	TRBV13	CASSFQSGLSGNTIYF	TGTGCCAGCAGCTTCCAGTCGGGTCTCTCTGGAAACACCATATATTTT
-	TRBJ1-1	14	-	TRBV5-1	CASRTDSSNTEAFF	TGCGCCAGCAGGACCGACAGTTCGAACACTGAAGCTTTCTTT
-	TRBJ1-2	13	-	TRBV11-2	CASSLPERTGYTF	TGTGCCAGCAGCTTACCCGAACGGACGGGCTACACCTTC
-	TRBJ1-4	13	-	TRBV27	CASSLGAGEKLFF	TGTGCCAGCAGTTTAGGGGCAGGAGAAAAACTGTTTTTT
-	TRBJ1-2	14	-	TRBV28	CASSDNQGNYGYTF	TGTGCCAGCAGTGACAACCAGGGAAACTATGGCTACACCTTC
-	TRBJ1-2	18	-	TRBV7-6	CASSLVAGEDNANYGYTF	TGTGCCAGCAGCTTAGTAGCCGGGGAGGACAATGCTAACTATGGCTACACCTTC
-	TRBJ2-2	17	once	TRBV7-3	CASSLEVGGGSNGELFF	TGTGCCAGCAGCTTAGAGGTCGGAGGAGGGTCGAACGGGGAGCTGTTTTTT
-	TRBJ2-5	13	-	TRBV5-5	CASRDSYQETQYF	TGTGCCAGCAGGGACAGCTATCAAGAGACCCAGTACTTC
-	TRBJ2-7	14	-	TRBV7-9	CASRKTGRPYEQYF	TGTGCCAGCAGAAAGACAGGGAGGCCCTACGAGCAGTACTTC
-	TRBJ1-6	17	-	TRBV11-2	CASTRGLISSYNSPLHF	TGTGCCAGCACCCGCGGCCTTATCAGCTCCTATAATTCACCCCTCCACTTT
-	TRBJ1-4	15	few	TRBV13	CASRKGGGPNEKLFF	TGTGCCAGCAGAAAAGGGGGTGGGCCTAATGAAAAACTGTTTTTT
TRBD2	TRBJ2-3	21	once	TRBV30	CAWSALPTSGRPNPSTDTQYF	TGTGCCTGGAGTGCCCTACCGACTAGCGGGAGGCCTAATCCTAGCACAGATACGCAGTATTTT
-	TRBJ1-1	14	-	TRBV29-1	CSVDPGEGVGEAFF	TGCAGCGTTGATCCGGGAGAGGGGGTGGGTGAAGCTTTCTTT
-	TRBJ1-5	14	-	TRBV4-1	CASSQHRANQPQHF	TGCGCCAGCAGCCAACACAGGGCGAATCAGCCCCAGCATTTT
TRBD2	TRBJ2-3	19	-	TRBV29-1	CSVEGGLAGVRGSVDTQYF	TGCAGCGTTGAAGGAGGGCTAGCGGGAGTTCGTGGTTCGGTAGATACGCAGTATTTT
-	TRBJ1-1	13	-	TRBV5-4	CASSSPGWTEAFF	TGTGCCAGCAGCTCCCCAGGGTGGACTGAAGCTTTCTTT
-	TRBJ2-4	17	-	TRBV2	CASRANGVRVAKNIQYF	TGTGCCAGCAGGGCCAACGGGGTTCGAGTAGCCAAAAACATTCAGTACTTC
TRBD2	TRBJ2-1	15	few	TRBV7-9	CASSGGGRARNEQFF	TGTGCCAGCAGCGGGGGCGGGAGGGCCAGGAATGAGCAGTTCTTC
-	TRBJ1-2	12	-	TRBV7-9	CASSRADYGYTF	TGTGCCAGCAGTAGGGCGGACTATGGCTACACCTTC
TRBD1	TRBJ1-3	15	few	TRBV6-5	CASSSSGGSGNTIYF	TGTGCCAGCAGTTCCTCAGGGGGTTCTGGAAACACCATATATTTT
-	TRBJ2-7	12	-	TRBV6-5	CASSPRQDEQYF	TGTGCCAGCAGCCCCCGACAGGACGAGCAGTACTTC
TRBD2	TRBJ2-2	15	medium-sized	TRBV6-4	CASSDSTSGTGELFF	TGTGCCAGCAGTGACTCGACTAGCGGGACCGGGGAGCTGTTTTTT
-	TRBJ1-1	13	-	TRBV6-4	CASSVYQGTEAFF	TGTGCCAGCAGTGTCTATCAGGGCACGGAAGCTTTCTTT
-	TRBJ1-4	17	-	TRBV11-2	CASSLGYLDGPNENLFF	TGTGCCAGCAGCTTAGGGTATCTGGACGGTCCTAATGAAAATCTGTTTTTT
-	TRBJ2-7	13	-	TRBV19	CATQNEGGVEQYF	TGTGCCACCCAAAACGAAGGGGGAGTCGAGCAGTACTTC
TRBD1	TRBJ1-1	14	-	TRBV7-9	CASSKGGVNTEAFF	TGTGCCAGCAGCAAAGGGGGCGTGAACACTGAAGCTTTCTTT
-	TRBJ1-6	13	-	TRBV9	CASSVNEGSPLHF	TGTGCCAGCAGCGTAAATGAGGGATCACCCCTCCACTTT
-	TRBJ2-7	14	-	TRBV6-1	CASTPGGGNYEQYF	TGTGCCAGCACCCCCGGTGGCGGGAACTACGAGCAGTACTTC
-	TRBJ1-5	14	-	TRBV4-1	CASSQAEGNQPQHF	TGCGCCAGCAGCCAAGCGGAAGGCAATCAGCCCCAGCATTTT
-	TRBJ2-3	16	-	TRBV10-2	CASSPPDVSSTDTQYF	TGCGCCAGCAGTCCACCCGACGTGTCTAGCACAGATACGCAGTATTTT
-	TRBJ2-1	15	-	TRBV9	CASSVEGGPYNEQFF	TGTGCCAGCAGCGTAGAGGGGGGGCCATACAATGAGCAGTTCTTC